This passage covers 21 T cell receptor beta chains from one sample sequenced in a study of shared clonotypes between healthy human individuals (dated by TCRdb to the early 2020s). The library was generated by the immunoSEQ multiplex PCR assay. TCRdb carries this immuneACCESS record with in-frame sequences only. Its versions omit some clonotypes, under half of them owing to an unresolved V gene in the studies checked, with the rest unexplained. The sample table lists approximately 600,000 clones, 85% to 95% of them with a count of one. The ten largest account for approximately 0.11% of the sample. CD8 naive samples were CD45RO-negative cells positively selected for CCR7, giving a CD45RA+CCR7+ population that excluded TemRA cells. Sequenced material: naive CD8+ T cells sorted from blood. This sample's cell subset or site label indicates: CD45RA+CCR7+. Every receptor here comes from a woman aged 25 to 39 in good health.

The chain links TRBV5-1 to TRBJ1-2, with D hard to call. Trimming stripped 3 bases from V and 0 bases from J, with 9 bases between. This CDR3 has 14 amino acids. Germline CDR1 reads SGHRS; CDR2 reads YFSETQ. The CDR3 DNA reads as TGCGCCAGCAGCTCCGGCCAGGCTAACTATGGCTACACCTTC. It codes for CASSSGQANYGYTF.

The rearrangement joins TRBV28 to TRBJ2-7, with 7 nucleotides matching TRBD2. The germline V gene encodes CDR1 MDHEN and CDR2 SYDVKM. This CDR3 is built from 14 residues. V shed 7 bases and J 4 bases; nucleotides not matched to a gene: 10. In DNA form, the CDR3 reads TGTGCCAGCATCCTGGGGGAGGGGAGTTACGAGCAGTACTTC. This translates into CASILGEGSYEQYF.

A remark on this clone: This sample includes further DNA sequences coding for the same CDR3. The chain has TRBV9 and TRBJ2-7, with 8 bases identical to TRBD1. The CDR3 length is 15 residues. The trim removed 0 bases at V and 2 bases at J, leaving 4 bases unmatched. CDR1 and CDR2 (germline): SGDLS, YYNGEE. The chain's CDR3 is CASSVAGGGTYEQYF. The CDR3 nucleotides are TGTGCCAGCAGCGTAGCAGGGGGCGGGACCTACGAGCAGTACTTC. The full variable domain, rest sourced from reference TRBV9 and TRBJ2-7, is DSGVTQTPKHLITATGQRVTLRCSPRSGDLSVYWYQQSLDQGLQFLIQYYNGEERAKGNILERFSAQQFPDLHSELNLSSLELGDSALYFCASSVAGGGTYEQYFGPGTRLTVT.

This clone was detected only once. The V and J genes are TRBV15 and TRBJ2-2; 7 nucleotides align to TRBD2. CDR1 LNHNV and CDR2 YYDKDF come from the germline V gene (reference sequence). The trim removed 5 bases at V and 1 base at J, leaving 10 bases unmatched. This CDR3 has 17 amino acids. Here the CDR3 reads CATSSEGASGNTGELFF. The CDR3 DNA is TGTGCCACCAGCTCCGAGGGAGCTAGCGGGAACACCGGGGAGCTGTTTTTT. Filled out from reference TRBV15 and TRBJ2-2, the complete variable domain reads DAMVIQNPRYQVTQFGKPVTLSCSQTLNHNVMYWYQQKSSQAPKLLFHYYDKDFNNEADTPDNFQSRRPNTSFCFLDIRSPGLGDTAMYLCATSSEGASGNTGELFFGEGSRLTVL.

V gene TRBV11-2 combines with J gene TRBJ2-7, with TRBD1 matching over 7 bases. In germline, CDR1 is SGHAT, CDR2 FQNNGV. V lost 1 base, J lost 0 bases, and 6 bases stayed unmatched. The CDR3 is 16 residues long. The CDR3 spells CASSLAGRTGSYEQYF. The CDR3 DNA reads as TGTGCCAGCAGCTTAGCCGGACGGACAGGCTCCTACGAGCAGTACTTC. The full variable domain, its missing parts supplied by reference TRBV11-2 and TRBJ2-7, is EAGVAQSPRYKIIEKRQSVAFWCNPISGHATLYWYQQILGQGPKLLIQFQNNGVVDDSQLPKDRFSAERLKGVDSTLKIQPAKLEDSAVYLCASSLAGRTGSYEQYFGPGTRLTVT.

V usage is TRBV5-4 and J usage is TRBJ2-1; D ambiguous. The V end was cut by 0 bases, the J end by 0 bases, with 10 bases between. The CDR3 sequence is 16 residues long. The germline gives CDR1 SGHNT, CDR2 YYREEE (reference sequence). This CDR3 is CASSLGSQSSYNEQFF. CDR3 sequence (DNA): TGTGCCAGCAGCTTGGGGTCTCAGAGCTCCTACAATGAGCAGTTCTTC.

CDR3: CASSQGGSEQYF. CDR3 coding DNA: TGTGCCAGCAGCCAGGGGGGTAGCGAGCAGTACTTC. This chain joins TRBV6-6 and TRBJ2-7; D perhaps matches TRBD1 (7 bases). V lost 6 bases and J lost 6, with 12 bases in between. The CDR3 sequence is 12 residues long. Germline values: CDR1 MNHNY, CDR2 SVGAGI (reference sequence).

The rearrangement links TRBV5-6 to TRBJ2-7, with a weak D call TRBD1 (5 bases). V was pared by 0 bases and J by 3 bases, with 10 bases between. Per germline, CDR1 SGHDT and CDR2 YYEEEE. The CDR3 totals 14 residues. The CDR3 DNA reads TGTGCCAGCAGCTTGGGGCAGGGATTCTACGAGCAGTACTTC. It yields the protein CASSLGQGFYEQYF.

The chain has TRBV10-1 and TRBJ1-2; D unresolved. V was cut by 7 bases and J by 8 bases, with 17 bases left in between. The CDR3 has 13 residues. Germline V gene lookup returns CDR1 WNHNN and CDR2 SYGVQD (reference sequence). The CDR3, as DNA: TGCGCCAGCACGTCAGACCCCTCCGGGGGCTACACCTTC. The encoded protein is CASTSDPSGGYTF.

The chain links TRBV28 to TRBJ2-7; 8 nucleotides align to TRBD2. Germline V gives CDR1 MDHEN, CDR2 SYDVKM. The CDR3 consists of 14 residues. V lost 3 bases and J lost 4; bases outside the gene matches: 5. CDR3 loop: CASSFVRGGYEQYF. CDR3 coding DNA: TGTGCCAGCAGTTTTGTACGGGGGGGATACGAGCAGTACTTC.

The J gene is TRBJ2-1, the V gene TRBV7-2; D is unclear. The V end lost 1 base, the J end lost 10 bases, and 14 bases lay between the germline ends. CDR1 is SGHTA, CDR2 FQGNSA, per germline. The CDR3 has 14 amino acids. The CDR3 sequence: CASSLVPILREQFF. CDR3 DNA: TGTGCCAGCAGCTTAGTCCCAATTCTGCGAGAGCAGTTCTTC. Supplemented by reference TRBV7-2 and TRBJ2-1, the full variable domain reads GAGVSQSPSNKVTEKGKDVELRCDPISGHTALYWYRQSLGQGLEFLIYFQGNSAPDKSGLPSDRFSAERTGGSVSTLTIQRTQQEDSAVYLCASSLVPILREQFFGPGTRLTVL.

J is TRBJ2-7 and V is TRBV6-1; D not certain. Germline V CDR1 and CDR2: MNHNS, SASEGT. V was pared by 3 bases and J by 4 bases, with 7 bases between. This CDR3 region has 12 residues. CDR3 loop: CASSDLHYEQYF. The CDR3 coding sequence is TGTGCCAGCAGTGACCTCCATTACGAGCAGTACTTC.

The V and J genes are TRBV7-6 and TRBJ2-1; TRBD2 aligns across 11 bases. The CDR3 loop spans 15 amino acids. The germline CDR1 and CDR2 sequences are SGHVS and FNYEAQ. After removal of 3 bases from V and 3 bases from J, the junction contained 1 base not matched to a gene. Here the CDR3 DNA reads TGTGCCAGCAGCTTGGGACTAGCGGTCTACAATGAGCAGTTCTTC. It encodes CASSLGLAVYNEQFF.

The genes are TRBV19 and TRBJ1-1; 8 positions agree with TRBD1. V lost 10 bases and J lost 0; bases outside the gene matches: 4. Germline-derived CDR1 and CDR2 are LNHDA and SQIVND (reference sequence). CDR3 length: 13 amino acids. As DNA, the CDR3 is TGTGCCACTCGACAGGGGTTGAACACTGAAGCTTTCTTT. Translation gives CATRQGLNTEAFF. Supplemented by reference TRBV19 and TRBJ1-1, the full variable domain reads DGGITQSPKYLFRKEGQNVTLSCEQNLNHDAMYWYRQDPGQGLRLIYYSQIVNDFQKGDIAEGYSVSREKKESFPLTVTSAQKNPTAFYLCATRQGLNTEAFFGQGTRLTVV.

Comments on this clone: Other DNA sequences in the sample encode the same CDR3. The V gene is TRBV19, the J gene TRBJ2-7; 7 bases align to TRBD2. The CDR3 loop spans 13 amino acids. V lost 6 bases, J lost 2 bases, and 4 bases stayed unmatched. Germline V gene sequence: CDR1 LNHDA, CDR2 SQIVND (reference sequence). The CDR3 sequence is CASSFGLAYEQYF. CDR3 coding DNA: TGTGCCAGTAGCTTCGGACTAGCCTACGAGCAGTACTTC. Drawing the rest from reference TRBV19 and TRBJ2-7, the complete variable domain is DGGITQSPKYLFRKEGQNVTLSCEQNLNHDAMYWYRQDPGQGLRLIYYSQIVNDFQKGDIAEGYSVSREKKESFPLTVTSAQKNPTAFYLCASSFGLAYEQYFGPGTRLTVT.

The chain recombines TRBV18 with TRBJ2-5; D is possibly TRBD2 (7 bases). Germline V gene sequence: CDR1 KGHSH, CDR2 LQKENI. CDR3 size: 14 residues. V gave up 8 bases and J gave up 3 bases, with 16 bases separating them. The CDR3 reads CASRRGGGEETQYF. In nucleotides, the CDR3 is TGTGCCAGCCGCCGAGGCGGGGGCGAAGAGACCCAGTACTTC.

This clone was observed a single time. The gene calls are TRBV5-4 and TRBJ2-2; 8 bases fit TRBD2. The CDR3 spans 15 residues. In germline, CDR1 is SGHNT, CDR2 YYREEE (reference sequence). V shed 6 bases, J shed 3 bases, and the junction held 7 bases outside the gene matches. In DNA form, the CDR3 reads TGTGCCAGCAAACTAGCGGAACTGGACACCGGGGAGCTGTTTTTT. Its translation: CASKLAELDTGELFF.

The V call is TRBV2, the J call TRBJ2-7, with a weak D call TRBD2 (6 bases). The CDR3 is 15 residues long. CDR1 and CDR2 from the germline V gene are SNHLY and FYNNEI. Trimming stripped 6 bases from V and 4 bases from J, with 19 bases between. The CDR3 reads CASRIAVTSKYEQYF. The CDR3, as DNA: TGTGCCAGCAGAATAGCGGTGACTAGTAAGTACGAGCAGTACTTC.

CDR3 DNA: TGTGCCAGCAGCTGGAGGGACACTCCTTACGAGCAGTACTTC. This sequence encodes CASSWRDTPYEQYF. This chain uses TRBV7-9 with TRBJ2-7; D might be TRBD1 or TRBD2, each matching 6 bases. The CDR3 is made up of 14 amino acids. V was shortened by 4 bases and J by 4 bases, with 14 bases between the two germline ends. Germline values: CDR1 SEHNR, CDR2 FQNEAQ (reference sequence).

This chain uses TRBV2 with TRBJ1-4; TRBD1 agrees at 11 bases. V trimming: 7 bases; J trimming: 8 bases; junction bases outside the gene matches: 6. This CDR3 spans 14 amino acids. CDR1 and CDR2 (germline): SNHLY, FYNNEI. The DNA for the CDR3 is TGTGCCAGCACCCCGGGACAGGGGGACGAAAAACTGTTTTTT. Translated: CASTPGQGDEKLFF.

The chain couples TRBV27 to TRBJ2-7; D possibly corresponds to TRBD2 (6 bases). V was pared by 4 bases and J by 9 bases, with 16 bases between. The CDR3 covers 13 residues. Germline CDR1 reads MNHEY; CDR2 reads SMNVEV (reference sequence). The CDR3: CASSSPGLPGQYF. CDR3 in DNA: TGTGCCAGCAGTTCACCGGGACTGCCGGGGCAGTACTTC.